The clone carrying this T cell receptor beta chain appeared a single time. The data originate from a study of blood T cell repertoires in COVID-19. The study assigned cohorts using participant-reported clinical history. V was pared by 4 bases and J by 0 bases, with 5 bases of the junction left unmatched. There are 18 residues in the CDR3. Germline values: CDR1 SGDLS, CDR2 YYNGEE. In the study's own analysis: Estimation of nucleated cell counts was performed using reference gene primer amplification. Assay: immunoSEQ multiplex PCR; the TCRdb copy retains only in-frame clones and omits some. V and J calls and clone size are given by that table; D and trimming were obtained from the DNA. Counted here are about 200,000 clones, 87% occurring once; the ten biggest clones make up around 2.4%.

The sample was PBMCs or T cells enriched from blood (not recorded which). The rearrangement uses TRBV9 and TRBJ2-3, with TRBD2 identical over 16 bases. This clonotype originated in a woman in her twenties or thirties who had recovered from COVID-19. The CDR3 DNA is TGTGCCAGCAGCTTAACGGGACTAGCGGGAGGGAGCACAGATACGCAGTATTTT. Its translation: CASSLTGLAGGSTDTQYF.